The clone carrying this T cell receptor (beta chain) was seen more than once but under ten times. The data stem from a study of regulatory T cells in long-lasting Graves disease. The time point was: newly diagnosed GD, antithyroid drugs for less than 3 months. From PBMCs, RNA was extracted and then used to make the TCR library. Germline CDR1 is GTSNPN and CDR2 is SVGIG (reference sequence). This CDR3 is 15 amino acids long. The V end lost 1 base, the J end lost 1 base, and 11 bases lay between the germline ends. iRepertoire HTBI primers and Arm-PCR of CDR3 regions built TCR beta libraries. TCRdb analysed the multiplex PCR reads with MiXCR anew, one entry per CDR3 protein. The data show about 420,000 distinct CDR3 sequences, with roughly 17% seen just once and about 25% held by the top ten. This sample also appeared in a second study, on T cells in Graves' hyperthyroidism and ophthalmopathy. That work contributes: An initial round of RT-PCR targeting the TCR CDR3 relied on the HTBI primer set. Blood also showed most of the thyroid clonotypes that were expanded above 0.001.

V usage is TRBV30 and J usage is TRBJ1-5; D is unclear. The clonotype was recovered from a young woman with Graves disease. The specimen comprised peripheral blood mononuclear cells (PBMCs), sampled at new diagnosis, from a patient treated with antithyroid drugs. The CDR3 DNA is TGTGCCTGGAGTGCTTGGGGAAACAGCAATCAGCCCCAGCATTTT. Protein product: CAWSAWGNSNQPQHF.